This TCR beta chain was sequenced in a study of cytomegalovirus exposure and HLA in healthy donors (dated by TCRdb to 2016 to 2017). Turning to the overall study: An earlier analysis of roughly 500 of the donors reported 250 to 350 Gb of sequence data and 95 million to 120 million unique TCR beta sequences obtained from roughly 180 million T cells. Around 320 gigabases of sequencing data and approximately 93 million unique TCR sequences were included in an early release covering several hundred HLA-typed donors. Of the approximately 400 genotyped donors, 81% were placed in the genetic ancestry cluster associated with self-reported Caucasian donors. The study aimed to test whether signatures of past pathogen exposure could be identified by cataloging public T cell receptors. The study profiled the T cell repertoires of 550 to 700 subjects by immunosequencing and related them to cytomegalovirus serostatus. Along with the roughly 700-subject first cohort, a separate validation cohort of roughly 110 different subjects was used. To predict cytomegalovirus infection status, the study combined high-throughput TCR immunosequencing, statistical association of individual TCRs with disease status, and machine learning. In a later analysis, previously published TCR beta repertoires from 550 to 750 donors were re-analyzed and high-resolution HLA genotyping was added so that TCR occurrence patterns could be studied. Rather than drawing on any new phenotypic data, the later analysis identified candidate immune exposures from TCR beta sequences and the way those sequences occurred across donors. An earlier analysis of about 600 of the donors used high-throughput TCR beta sequencing to judge whether each TCR beta V gene segment behaved as functional or pseudogenic. Donor age, sex, ethnicity and CMV serostatus were collected together with the repertoire data. In a later genetic analysis, genome-wide SNP genotypes for about three fifths of the roughly 670 donors were used, and that subset was treated as a discovery cohort. All discovery cohort repertoires had been generated on a single sequencing platform. Both class I and class II loci were covered by HLA typing, at four-digit resolution. Typing coverage varied by locus: about 620-630 donors for A, B, C, DRB1 and DQB1; some 520 for DQA1; more than 600 for DPA1; roughly 450 for DPB1. Five DR-DQ haplotypes were treated as single units for association and clustering because of strong linkage in the cohort. Among about 390 genotyped donors of the cohort, an average of around 240,000 unique TCR beta nucleotide sequences were sequenced per donor, roughly 18% of them non-productive. Results the study describes overall, beyond this receptor: A later genetic analysis reported fewer N-insertions in productive TCRs among donors in an Asian-associated ancestry cluster than the approximately 670-donor mean. Correlated functional status among segregating V segments might be attributable to linkage disequilibrium, but an unknown experimental factor could not be ruled out. A few of the identified cytomegalovirus-associated TCR beta chains were confirmed in vitro to be specific for cytomegalovirus antigens. CMV serostatus was the only immune exposure information available for the cohort. HLA typing was unavailable for some donors at each locus, so association tests used only the typed subset. In this cohort, only TCR beta chains were sequenced, and detectable features were limited by the absence of alpha or paired-chain data. In a later analysis, most CMV-associated TCR beta chains were found to appear HLA-restricted, with HLA associations seemingly driven largely by CMV exposure. About 17 rarely observed V segments, including chromosome 9 orphons, were excluded from the earlier analysis of some 590 of the donors because counts were too low. According to a later analysis, parvovirus B19, influenza, CMV and Epstein-Barr virus appeared linked to several top co-occurrence clusters. Some IMGT-functional V segments, including TRBV6-2 and TRBV6-3, could not be told apart with the 87-base-pair reads, so those segments were excluded. A further reported finding was that TCR beta sequences accurately predicted the HLA-A and HLA-B alleles for most subjects in the first cohort. Sequencing depth was assumed to be roughly uniform across donors in the presence/absence analyses, though that assumption may not hold. In a later analysis, HLA-associated TCR beta chains showed more clonal expansion and lower generation probabilities than non-associated chains that were equally common. The study listed 164 TCR beta chains as associated with cytomegalovirus. Most TCR sequences were observed very rarely across donors, whereas some public TCRs were present in many individuals. At a false discovery rate of 0.05, a later analysis linked some 17,000 TCR beta sequences to specific HLA alleles. Broadly in line with IMGT annotations, most TCR beta V segments showed up in productive rearrangements about 87% or about 30% of the time in an earlier analysis of several hundred of the donors. The sequencing pipeline was judged likely to have produced a cluster of highly shared sequence variants as a technical artifact. V-gene and J-gene trimming of TCR beta chains was associated with a missense DCLRE1C variant in a later genetic analysis, and the association was replicated in an independent cohort. In a later analysis, TCR association rates were found to vary across HLA loci, with the most associated TCRs seen for DRB1 alleles and the fewest for HLA-C alleles. When HLA alleles, especially DR and DQ, strongly co-occurred, TCR associations were difficult to assign to individual alleles. The classifier was reported to diagnose cytomegalovirus status with high specificity and sensitivity in both the original and validation cohorts. The authors suggested that the approach could potentially be extended to other disease states and immunological phenotypes.

Libraries were built with the immunoSEQ multiplex PCR assay. For the multiplex PCR, a mixture combining 60 forward primers for TCR Vbeta segments and 13 reverse primers for TCR Jbeta segments was used. The CDR3 region of rearranged TCR beta genes was amplified from genomic DNA by a multiplex PCR assay. On the Illumina HiSeq System, the amplified TCR beta libraries were sequenced as 87-base-pair reads. The paper's data handling went like this. In a later analysis, some 80 million unique TCR beta chains were counted across the 500 to 850 repertoires, and about 9.9 million of these chains were shared by at least two donors. A nearest-neighbor algorithm error-corrected the raw reads and collapsed the reads into unique sequences, merging closely related sequences to remove PCR and sequencing errors. CDR3 sequences were aligned to IMGT reference sequences to assign V, D and J gene segments. For a sequence to be retained, a match of at least six nucleotides to both a V gene segment and a J gene segment was required. A rearrangement was called productive if the CDR3 had no stop codons and remained in frame with V and J, and every other rearrangement was called non-productive. Following IMGT convention, CDR3 was defined as the stretch from the second conserved V-encoded cysteine up to the conserved J-encoded phenylalanine. Sequences without an unambiguous match to a single V gene segment were excluded from the earlier analysis of almost 600 of the donors. An earlier analysis of 587 of the donors called V segments functional above 56.7% productive rearrangements and segregating when the between-donor standard deviation exceeded 5%. A statistical classification framework was built to diagnose cytomegalovirus status from the catalog of TCR beta chain sequences. V and J gene assignment, in a later analysis, came from comparing TCR nucleotide sequences with IMGT/GENE-DB human TR gene sequences. A later analysis assigned CDR3 sequences and most-parsimonious VDJ recombination scenarios with the TCRdist pipeline. A later analysis defined each TCR beta chain by its CDR3 amino acid sequence plus V-gene family, and excluded reads lacking a unique V-gene family. In a later analysis, 500 to 700 highly shared, low-generation-probability nucleotide sequences were removed to address suspected cross-contamination and a sequencing artifact. For each public chain, a later analysis derived a clonal expansion index from normalized ranks of inferred template counts within each repertoire. Generation probabilities in a later analysis came from a VDJ recombination model fitted to out-of-frame rearrangements, and those results were checked against IGoR. Hypergeometric tests were used in a later analysis to score TCR-TCR, TCR-HLA and TCR-CMV co-occurrence, with a repertoire-size bias correction applied to the TCR pairs. To estimate false discovery rates, a later analysis permuted the HLA or CMV assignments 20 times. A later analysis grouped co-occurring TCRs with DBSCAN, adding TCRdist sequence similarity when clustering within HLA-allele-positive subsets. Co-occurrence clustering excluded repertoires with fewer than 30,000 or more than 120,000 public chains, plus five with anomalous nucleotide sharing. Here the immuneACCESS table is served through TCRdb, limited to in-frame sequences with V and J called. Missing clones are a known gap in these copies; in checked studies unresolved V genes cover under half, and the rest lacks a known reason. V, J and clone size are taken as reported in that table, and D and trimming were inferred from the DNA itself. A total of approximately 210,000 clones appear in this sample, more than 75% of them only once. The ten largest account for approximately 1.9% of the sample.

The cohort was made up of 666 healthy bone marrow donors. At the time of sampling, all cohort members were nominally healthy, though unrecorded immune exposures were likely present. The donor was CMV seronegative and was included in the group of 352 seronegative cohort members. A peripheral blood sample was provided by each donor, and peripheral blood mononuclear cells were used for TCR beta sequencing. Genomic DNA was extracted from the blood cell samples with the Qiagen DNeasy Blood Extraction Kit. As to this clone: Which antigen it targets is not known. Base quality data are lacking; no much larger clone is found one base away.

V is pruned by 1 base and J by 1 base, leaving 5 bases of the junction without a gene match. The CDR3 covers 17 residues, taking in both the cysteine and the phenylalanine. The DNA shown is the 51-base CDR3, in frame from base 1. Taken from the germline V gene, the CDR1 and CDR2 loops are LGHNA and YNFKEQ. The sample taken for sequencing was PBMCs. The clonotype comes from a woman younger than 30 in good health and CMV-seronegative. The rearranged chain carries TRBV4-2 and TRBJ2-3, and 10 junction bases match TRBD1. The CDR3 reads CASSQVRGTGGTDTQYF. The DNA is TGTGCCAGCAGCCAAGTACGGGGGACAGGGGGCACAGATACGCAGTATTTT.